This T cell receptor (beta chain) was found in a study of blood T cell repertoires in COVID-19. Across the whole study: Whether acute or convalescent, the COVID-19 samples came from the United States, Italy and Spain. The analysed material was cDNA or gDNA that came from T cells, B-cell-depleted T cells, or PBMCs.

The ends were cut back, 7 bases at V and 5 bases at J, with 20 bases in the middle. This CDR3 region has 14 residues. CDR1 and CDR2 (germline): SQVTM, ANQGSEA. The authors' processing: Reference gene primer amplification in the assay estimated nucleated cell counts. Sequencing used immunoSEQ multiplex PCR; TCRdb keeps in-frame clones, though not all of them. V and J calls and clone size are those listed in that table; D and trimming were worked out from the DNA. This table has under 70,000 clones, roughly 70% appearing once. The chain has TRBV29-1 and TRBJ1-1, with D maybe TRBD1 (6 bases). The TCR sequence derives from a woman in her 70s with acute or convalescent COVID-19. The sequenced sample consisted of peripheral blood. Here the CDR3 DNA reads TGCAGCGGGAGAGGGACAAACTCGAATACTGAAGCTTTCTTT. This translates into CSGRGTNSNTEAFF.